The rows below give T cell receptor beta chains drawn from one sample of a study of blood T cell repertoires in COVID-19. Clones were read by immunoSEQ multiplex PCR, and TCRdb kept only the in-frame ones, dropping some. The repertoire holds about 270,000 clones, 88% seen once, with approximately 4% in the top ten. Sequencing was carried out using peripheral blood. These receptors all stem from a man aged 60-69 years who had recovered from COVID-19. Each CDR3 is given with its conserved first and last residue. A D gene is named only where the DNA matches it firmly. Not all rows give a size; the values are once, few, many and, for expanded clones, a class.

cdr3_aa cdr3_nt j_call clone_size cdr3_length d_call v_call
CASSLATGPGELFF TGTGCCAGCAGCTTAGCGACAGGGCCCGGGGAGCTGTTTTTT TRBJ2-2 NA 14 TRBD1 TRBV7-9
CASSPGQKETQYF TGTGCCAGCAGCCCAGGACAGAAGGAGACCCAGTACTTC TRBJ2-5 NA 13 NA TRBV6-2/TRBV6-3
CSVAVTGTSGEKLFF TGCAGCGTTGCGGTGACAGGAACATCGGGGGAAAAACTGTTTTTT TRBJ1-4 NA 15 NA TRBV29-1
CASSRTGGPPLHF TGTGCCAGCAGCCGGACAGGGGGCCCGCCCCTCCACTTT TRBJ1-6 NA 13 TRBD1 TRBV7-8
CSVNSGTGNQPQHF TGCAGCGTGAACTCCGGGACAGGAAATCAGCCCCAGCATTTT TRBJ1-5 NA 14 TRBD1 TRBV29-1
CASGSNTDTQYF TGTGCTAGTGGATCCAACACAGATACGCAGTATTTT TRBJ2-3 NA 12 NA TRBV12-5
CASSYSSRGETQYF TGTGCCAGCAGTTACTCCTCCAGGGGAGAGACCCAGTACTTC TRBJ2-5 NA 14 NA TRBV6-5
CASSRQGKVNEQFF TGTGCCAGCAGTAGACAGGGAAAGGTGAATGAGCAGTTCTTC TRBJ2-1 NA 14 TRBD1 TRBV6-5
CASSIQRGGTETQYF TGTGCCAGTAGTATCCAGCGGGGGGGGACAGAGACCCAGTACTTC TRBJ2-5 NA 15 TRBD2 TRBV19
CASSPDQETQYF TGTGCCAGCAGCCCAGACCAAGAGACCCAGTACTTC TRBJ2-5 NA 12 NA TRBV7-8
CSVRPGTGVQYF TGCAGCGTACGTCCCGGGACAGGGGTGCAGTACTTC TRBJ2-7 NA 12 TRBD1 TRBV29-1
CASSAYDRGADSPLHF TGTGCCAGCAGCGCGTACGACAGGGGTGCGGATTCACCCCTCCACTTT TRBJ1-6 NA 16 TRBD1 TRBV9
CASSQDGTENTGELFF TGCGCCAGCAGCCAAGATGGGACAGAGAACACCGGGGAGCTGTTTTTT TRBJ2-2 NA 16 TRBD1 TRBV5-1
CASSYRTSGEETQYF TGTGCCAGCAGTTACAGGACTAGCGGGGAAGAGACCCAGTACTTC TRBJ2-5 NA 15 TRBD2 TRBV6-5
CASSSYRETEAFF TGTGCCAGCAGCTCCTACCGGGAGACTGAAGCTTTCTTT TRBJ1-1 NA 13 NA TRBV13
CASSGRGREKLFF TGCGCCAGCAGCGGGAGGGGTAGGGAAAAACTGTTTTTT TRBJ1-4 NA 13 NA TRBV5-1
CASSENLSGGPAGTQYF TGTGCCAGCAGTGAAAATTTGAGCGGGGGCCCGGCCGGTACGCAGTATTTT TRBJ2-3 NA 17 TRBD2 TRBV6-1
CASSLTAGGENYGYTF TGTGCCAGCAGCCTGACTGCGGGAGGGGAGAACTATGGCTACACCTTC TRBJ1-2 NA 16 NA TRBV4-2
CASSYSLPNEQYF TGCGCCAGCAGCTATTCCCTACCCAACGAGCAGTACTTC TRBJ2-7 NA 13 NA TRBV5-1
CAISVGQAYEQYF TGTGCCATCAGTGTCGGACAGGCCTACGAGCAGTACTTC TRBJ2-7 NA 13 TRBD1 TRBV10-3
CASRGVGELFF TGTGCCAGTCGGGGGGTCGGGGAGCTGTTTTTT TRBJ2-2 NA 11 TRBD2 TRBV19
CASRGRGNTGELFF TGTGCCAGCAGGGGCCGGGGTAACACCGGGGAGCTGTTTTTT TRBJ2-2 few 14 NA TRBV3-1/TRBV3-2
CASSEGTGATRSEAFF TGTGCCAGCAGCGAGGGGACAGGGGCCACGAGGTCTGAAGCTTTCTTT TRBJ1-1 NA 16 TRBD1 TRBV5-5
CASSERTSSTDTQYF TGTGCCAGCAGTGAGAGAACCTCTAGCACAGATACGCAGTATTTT TRBJ2-3 NA 15 NA TRBV2
CASSGGTGATYEQYF TGTGCCAGCAGTGGAGGGACAGGGGCCACCTACGAGCAGTACTTC TRBJ2-7 few 15 TRBD1 TRBV7-9
CASSIGQGVTGETQYF TGTGCCAGTAGTATTGGCCAGGGGGTGACCGGGGAGACCCAGTACTTC TRBJ2-5 NA 16 TRBD1 TRBV19
CAREVEGVRTEAFF TGTGCCCGAGAGGTTGAGGGAGTTCGGACTGAAGCTTTCTTT TRBJ1-1 NA 14 NA TRBV10-3
CASSPNRGSTNEKLFF TGTGCCAGCTCCCCAAATCGAGGGAGTACTAATGAAAAACTGTTTTTT TRBJ1-4 NA 16 NA TRBV18
CASSLGQGTGELFF TGTGCCAGCAGCCTCGGACAGGGGACCGGGGAGCTGTTTTTT TRBJ2-2 once 14 TRBD1 TRBV3-1/TRBV3-2
CARSTNRATNYGYTF TGTGCCAGAAGCACAAACAGGGCCACTAACTATGGCTACACCTTC TRBJ1-2 NA 15 NA TRBV5-3
CASSQEFSGGRTGELFF TGTGCCAGCAGCCAAGAATTCTCGGGGGGGAGAACCGGGGAGCTGTTTTTT TRBJ2-2 NA 17 TRBD2 TRBV14
CASSRGTGIEQYF TGTGCCAGCAGCCGCGGGACTGGTATTGAGCAGTACTTC TRBJ2-7 NA 13 NA TRBV12-3/TRBV12-4
CASSLDTGLDGEKLFF TGTGCCAGCAGCTTAGACACAGGGTTGGATGGTGAAAAACTGTTTTTT TRBJ1-4 NA 16 NA TRBV7-8
CATSDWGTSTGELFF TGTGCCACCAGTGATTGGGGGACATCCACCGGGGAGCTGTTTTTT TRBJ2-2 few 15 NA TRBV24-1
CASSEAVGTQYF TGTGCCAGCAGTGAGGCGGTGGGGACCCAGTACTTC TRBJ2-5 NA 12 NA TRBV3-1/TRBV3-2
CASSGGDSSGGAGEQFF TGTGCCAGCAGCGGAGGTGACTCTAGCGGGGGGGCCGGTGAGCAGTTCTTC TRBJ2-1 NA 17 TRBD2 TRBV9
CASSVVSRGGGNNEQFF TGTGCCAGCAGCGTAGTGTCTAGGGGGGGCGGAAACAATGAGCAGTTCTTC TRBJ2-1 NA 17 NA TRBV9
CASSPSYQETQYF TGTGCCAGCTCACCATCGTACCAAGAGACCCAGTACTTC TRBJ2-5 once 13 NA TRBV18
CSVGTGGWTGELFF TGCAGCGTTGGTACAGGGGGGTGGACCGGGGAGCTGTTTTTT TRBJ2-2 once 14 TRBD1 TRBV29-1
CATSRVRGIGNSPLHF TGTGCCACCAGCAGAGTTAGAGGGATAGGTAATTCACCCCTCCACTTT TRBJ1-6 NA 16 NA TRBV15
CASTRAVTGTGNYGYTF TGTGCCAGTACCAGGGCGGTTACCGGGACAGGGAACTATGGCTACACCTTC TRBJ1-2 NA 17 TRBD1 TRBV19
CASREGLAGGLNEQFF TGTGCCAGCAGGGAGGGACTAGCGGGGGGGTTAAATGAGCAGTTCTTC TRBJ2-1 NA 16 TRBD2 TRBV2
CASSPLREAYGYTF TGTGCCAGCAGCCCCCTGAGGGAGGCCTATGGCTACACCTTC TRBJ1-2 NA 14 NA TRBV3-1/TRBV3-2